This T cell receptor (beta chain) was identified in a study of cytomegalovirus exposure and HLA in healthy donors. Regarding the study as a whole: Sequencing likely produced, as an artifact, a cluster of highly shared sequence variants.

As concerns this clone: The antigen is unknown.

Both 60 Vbeta primers and 13 Jbeta primers went into the PCR. Data came from immunoSEQ multiplex PCR; TCRdb stores just in-frame clones and leaves some out. Among about 180,000 clones, roughly 78% were seen once, and the ten largest hold roughly 2%. This CDR3 spans 15 amino acids. The V gene's germline CDR1 is SGHRS and CDR2 YFSETQ. V lost 3 bases to trimming and J lost 3 bases, with 13 bases between them. The gene calls are TRBV5-1 and TRBJ2-1, with a weak D call TRBD1 (5 bases). The source is a woman aged 30 to 39 in good health and CMV-seronegative. The sample consisted of PBMCs. DNA of the CDR3: TGCGCCAGCAGCTCCGGAACAGGCGGCTACAATGAGCAGTTCTTC. As protein: CASSSGTGGYNEQFF.